The text below deals with one TCR beta chain. The data derive from a study of CD8+ T cells in alopecia areata. Extraction and reverse transcription of RNA yielded cDNA as the sequencing template. Here immunoSEQ multiplex PCR was the method, and the copy in TCRdb shows in-frame clones only, minus some. The repertoire holds around 190,000 clones, with about 61% as singletons. The TCR was taken from a human donor in good health. What was sequenced was CD8+ T cells sorted from blood.

The CDR3 DNA reads TGTGCCAGCAGGCGACAGGGCAATGAGCAGTTCTTC. As protein: CASRRQGNEQFF. V usage is TRBV27 and J usage is TRBJ2-1, with 7 bases identical to TRBD1. Trimming removed 6 bases from V and 6 bases from J; junction bases left unmatched: 2. This CDR3 comprises 12 residues. Germline CDR1 is MNHEY and CDR2 is SMNVEV (reference sequence).